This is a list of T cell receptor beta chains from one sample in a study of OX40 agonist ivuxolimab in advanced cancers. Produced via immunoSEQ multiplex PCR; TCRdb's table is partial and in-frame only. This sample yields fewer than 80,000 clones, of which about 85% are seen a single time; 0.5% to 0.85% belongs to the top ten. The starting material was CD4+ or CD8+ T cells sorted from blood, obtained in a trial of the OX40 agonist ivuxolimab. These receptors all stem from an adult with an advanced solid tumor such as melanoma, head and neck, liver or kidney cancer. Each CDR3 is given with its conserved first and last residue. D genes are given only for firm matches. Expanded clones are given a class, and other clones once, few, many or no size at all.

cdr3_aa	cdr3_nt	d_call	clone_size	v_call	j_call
CASSLNQRGLPDTQYF	TGTGCCAGCAGCTTGAACCAGCGGGGGCTCCCCGATACGCAGTATTTT	TRBD2	-	TRBV5-8	TRBJ2-3
CASSEDYRGEQFF	TGTGCCAGCAGTGAGGATTACAGGGGTGAGCAGTTCTTC	TRBD1	-	TRBV6-4	TRBJ2-1
CASSLESYNSPLHF	TGTGCCAGCAGCTTGGAATCCTATAATTCACCCCTCCACTTT	-	-	TRBV6-1	TRBJ1-6
CASSLSHEETQYF	TGCGCCAGCAGCTTGTCACATGAGGAGACCCAGTACTTC	-	-	TRBV5-1	TRBJ2-5
CASSLGRANYGYTF	TGTGCCAGCAGTTTGGGACGGGCTAACTATGGCTACACCTTC	-	-	TRBV7-2	TRBJ1-2
CASSPPVRRTGEKLFF	TGTGCCAGCTCACCACCGGTCCGGAGGACTGGTGAAAAACTGTTTTTT	-	-	TRBV18	TRBJ1-4
CASSYYRDTDYEQYF	TGTGCCAGCAGTTATTACCGGGACACTGACTACGAGCAGTACTTC	-	-	TRBV6-4	TRBJ2-7
CASILTGSGNTIYF	TGTGCCAGCATTCTGACAGGGAGTGGAAACACCATATATTTT	TRBD1	once	TRBV2	TRBJ1-3
CASSLYLGTEAFF	TGTGCCAGCAGCCTTTACTTAGGCACTGAAGCTTTCTTT	-	-	TRBV5-6	TRBJ1-1
CASSPGGQPQHF	TGTGCCAGCTCACCGGGGGGGCAGCCCCAGCATTTT	-	once	TRBV18	TRBJ1-5
CASSLGEETQYF	TGTGCCAGCAGCTTGGGGGAAGAGACCCAGTACTTC	-	-	TRBV11-1	TRBJ2-5
CASKTLYQETQYF	TGTGCCAGCAAAACCCTGTACCAAGAGACCCAGTACTTC	-	once	TRBV21-1	TRBJ2-5
CASSQDLNGAYGYTF	TGCGCCAGCAGCCAAGATTTGAACGGTGCCTATGGCTACACCTTC	-	-	TRBV4-3	TRBJ1-2
CASSPRSASYTF	TGTGCCAGCAGCCCCCGCTCCGCGTCCTACACCTTC	-	-	TRBV7-9	TRBJ1-2
CATTSWGRDNSPLHF	TGTGCCACCACCTCTTGGGGCCGGGATAATTCACCCCTCCACTTT	-	few	TRBV5-8	TRBJ1-6
CASGLPCTDTQYF	TGCGCCAGCGGACTACCATGCACAGATACGCAGTATTTT	-	-	TRBV10-1	TRBJ2-3
CASSPLVGQGLSYEQYF	TGTGCCAGCAGCCCTCTGGTAGGCCAGGGTCTCTCCTACGAGCAGTACTTC	-	-	TRBV7-8	TRBJ2-7